Detailed here is one TCR beta chain. Trimming took 4 bases from V and 5 from J, leaving 15 bases between them. CDR1 is SGHAT and CDR2 is FQNNGV in the germline V gene. The CDR3 is 15 residues long. This specimen belongs to a study of T cell changes during pregnancy in multiple sclerosis. Sequencing used immunoSEQ multiplex PCR; TCRdb keeps in-frame clones, though not all of them. The table shows just over 30,000 clones, with over 80% occurring only once. This clonotype originated in a female donor with multiple sclerosis, enrolled in a pregnancy study. The starting material was CD8+ T cells from peripheral blood mononuclear cells, obtained in the first trimester of pregnancy. The rearrangement links TRBV11-2 to TRBJ1-5; D is perhaps TRBD1 (6 bases). The CDR3 loop is CASSYEQGIDQPQHF. CDR3 DNA sequence: TGTGCCAGCAGCTACGAACAGGGTATTGATCAGCCCCAGCATTTT.